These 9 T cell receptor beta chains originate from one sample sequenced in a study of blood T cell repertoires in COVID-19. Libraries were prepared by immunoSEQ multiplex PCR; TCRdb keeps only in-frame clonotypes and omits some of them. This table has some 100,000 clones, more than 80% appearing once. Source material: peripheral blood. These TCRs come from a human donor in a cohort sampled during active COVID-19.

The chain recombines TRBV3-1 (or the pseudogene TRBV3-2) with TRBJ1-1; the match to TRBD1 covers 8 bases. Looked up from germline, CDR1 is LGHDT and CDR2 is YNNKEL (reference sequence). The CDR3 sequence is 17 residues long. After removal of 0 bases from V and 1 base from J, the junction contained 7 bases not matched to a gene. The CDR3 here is CASSQEGRGQGNTEAFF. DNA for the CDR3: TGTGCCAGCAGCCAAGAGGGCAGGGGGCAAGGGAACACTGAAGCTTTCTTT.

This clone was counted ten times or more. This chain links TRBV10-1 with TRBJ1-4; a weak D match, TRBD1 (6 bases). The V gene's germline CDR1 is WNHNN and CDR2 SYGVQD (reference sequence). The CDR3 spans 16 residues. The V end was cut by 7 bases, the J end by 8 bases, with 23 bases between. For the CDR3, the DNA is TGCGCCAGCAATGGGCAGGGGCTCCTTTTATGGGAAAAACTGTTTTTT. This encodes CASNGQGLLLWEKLFF.

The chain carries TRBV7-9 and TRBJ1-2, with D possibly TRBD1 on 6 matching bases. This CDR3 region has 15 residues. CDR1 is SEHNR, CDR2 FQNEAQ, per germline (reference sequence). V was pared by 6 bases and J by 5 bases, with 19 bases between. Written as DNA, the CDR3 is TGTGCCAGCAGATCAAAAACAGGGAGTGTTTATGGCTACACCTTC. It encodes CASRSKTGSVYGYTF. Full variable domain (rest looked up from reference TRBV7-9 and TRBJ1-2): DTGVSQNPRHKITKRGQNVTFRCDPISEHNRLYWYRQTLGQGPEFLTYFQNEAQLEKSRLLSDRFSAERPKGSFSTLEIQRTEQGDSAMYLCASRSKTGSVYGYTFGSGTRLTVV.

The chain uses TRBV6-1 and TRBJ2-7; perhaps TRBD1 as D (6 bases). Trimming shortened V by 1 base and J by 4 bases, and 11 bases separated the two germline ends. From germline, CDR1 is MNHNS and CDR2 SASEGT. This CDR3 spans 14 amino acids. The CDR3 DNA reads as TGTGCCAGCAGTGAAGACAGGGCTCTGTACGAGCAGTACTTC. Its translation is CASSEDRALYEQYF.

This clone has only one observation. CDR3 DNA sequence: TGCGCCAGCAGCCAAGGTAACGGGAGGGCCGGTAATGAGCAGTTCTTC. Protein sequence: CASSQGNGRAGNEQFF. The rearrangement joins TRBV4-3 to TRBJ2-1; 8 nucleotides align to TRBD2. The germline gives CDR1 LGHNA, CDR2 YSLEER. The CDR3 runs 16 residues. The ends lost 1 base at V and 7 bases at J; junction bases unmatched: 9.

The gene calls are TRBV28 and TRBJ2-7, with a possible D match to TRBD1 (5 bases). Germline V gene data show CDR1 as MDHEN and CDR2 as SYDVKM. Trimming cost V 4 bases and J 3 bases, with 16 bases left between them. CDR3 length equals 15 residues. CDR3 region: CASSSPGIPSYEQYF. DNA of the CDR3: TGTGCCAGCAGTTCTCCAGGGATCCCGAGCTACGAGCAGTACTTC.

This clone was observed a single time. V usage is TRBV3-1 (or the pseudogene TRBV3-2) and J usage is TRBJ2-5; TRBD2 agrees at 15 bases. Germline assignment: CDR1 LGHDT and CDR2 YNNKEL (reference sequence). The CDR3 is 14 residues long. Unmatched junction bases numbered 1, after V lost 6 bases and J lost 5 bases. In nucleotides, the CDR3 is TGTGCCAGCAGGGGACTAGCGGGAGGTGAGACCCAGTACTTC. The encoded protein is CASRGLAGGETQYF.

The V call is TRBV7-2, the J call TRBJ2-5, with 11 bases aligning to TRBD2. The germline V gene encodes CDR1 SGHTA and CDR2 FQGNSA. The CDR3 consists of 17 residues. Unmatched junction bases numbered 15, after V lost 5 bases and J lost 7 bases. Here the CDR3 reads CASSHDQVAGGSGTQYF. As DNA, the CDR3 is TGTGCCAGCAGCCACGACCAAGTAGCGGGGGGGTCGGGGACCCAGTACTTC.

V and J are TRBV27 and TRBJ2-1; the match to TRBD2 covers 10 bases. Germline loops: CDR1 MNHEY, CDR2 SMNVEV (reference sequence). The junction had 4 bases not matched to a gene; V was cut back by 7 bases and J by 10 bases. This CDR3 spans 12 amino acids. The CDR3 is CASTSGSSEQFF. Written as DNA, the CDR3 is TGTGCCAGCACTAGCGGGAGTTCCGAGCAGTTCTTC.